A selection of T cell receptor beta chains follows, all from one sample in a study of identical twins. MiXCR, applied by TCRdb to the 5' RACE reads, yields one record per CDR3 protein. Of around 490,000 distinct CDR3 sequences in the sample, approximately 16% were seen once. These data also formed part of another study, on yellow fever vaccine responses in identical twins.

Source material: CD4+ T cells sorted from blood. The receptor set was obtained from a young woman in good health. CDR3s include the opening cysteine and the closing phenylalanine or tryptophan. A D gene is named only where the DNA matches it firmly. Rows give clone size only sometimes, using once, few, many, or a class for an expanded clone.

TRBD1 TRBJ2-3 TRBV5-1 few CASSTRTGQDTQYF TGCGCCAGCAGCACTCGGACAGGGCAAGATACGCAGTATTTT
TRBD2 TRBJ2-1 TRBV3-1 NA CASSQARTSGSNEQFF TGTGCCAGCAGCCAAGCCCGAACTAGCGGGTCCAATGAGCAGTTCTTC
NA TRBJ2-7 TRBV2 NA CASSWGYGEQYF TGTGCCAGCAGTTGGGGCTACGGCGAGCAGTACTTC
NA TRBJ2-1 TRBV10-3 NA CAISDSARNEQFF TGTGCCATCAGTGATAGTGCGAGGAATGAGCAGTTCTTC
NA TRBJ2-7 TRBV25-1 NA CASSEPGGGYEQYF TGTGCCAGCAGTGAACCCGGGGGCGGCTACGAGCAGTACTTC
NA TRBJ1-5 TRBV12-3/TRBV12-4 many CASSNLTFQHF TGTGCCAGCAGTAACCTTACTTTTCAGCATTTT
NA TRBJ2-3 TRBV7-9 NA CASSPGRVADTQYF TGTGCCAGCAGCCCCGGTAGAGTTGCGGATACGCAGTATTTT
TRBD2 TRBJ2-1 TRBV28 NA CASSLSGLASYNEQFF TGTGCCAGCAGTTTATCCGGACTAGCCTCCTACAATGAGCAGTTCTTC
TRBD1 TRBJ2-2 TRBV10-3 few CAISNDRENTGELFF TGTGCCATCAGCAATGACAGGGAGAACACCGGGGAGCTGTTTTTT
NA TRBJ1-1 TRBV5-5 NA CASSLGTARTEAFF TGTGCCAGCAGCTTGGGGACGGCGAGAACTGAAGCTTTCTTT
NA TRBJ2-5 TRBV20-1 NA CSATRTVQETQYF TGCAGTGCCACCCGGACAGTCCAAGAGACCCAGTACTTC
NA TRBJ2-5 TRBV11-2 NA CASTGDYTGTQYF TGTGCCAGCACCGGTGACTACACTGGGACCCAGTACTTC
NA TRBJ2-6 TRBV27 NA CAGNVGGTGANVLTF TGTGCCGGAAATGTGGGGGGTACTGGGGCCAACGTCCTGACTTTC
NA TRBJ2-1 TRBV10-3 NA CAISESTSYNEQFF TGTGCCATCAGTGAGTCGACCTCCTACAATGAGCAGTTCTTC
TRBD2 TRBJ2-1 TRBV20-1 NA CSAKTSGERYNEQFF TGCAGTGCTAAGACTAGCGGGGAGAGGTACAATGAGCAGTTCTTC
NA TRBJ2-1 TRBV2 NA CASSDQSRRNEQFF TGTGCCAGCAGTGACCAATCGAGACGCAATGAGCAGTTCTTC
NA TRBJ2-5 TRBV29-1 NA CSVFGGKETQYF TGCAGCGTGTTCGGCGGGAAAGAGACCCAGTACTTC
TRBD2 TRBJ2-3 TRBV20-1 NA CSASPRGGFTDTQYF TGCAGTGCTAGTCCGCGGGGGGGCTTCACAGATACGCAGTATTTT
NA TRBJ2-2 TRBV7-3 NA CASSSTSASGELFF TGTGCCAGCAGCTCAACAAGTGCTAGCGGGGAGCTGTTTTTT
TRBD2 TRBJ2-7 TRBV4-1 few CASSQDSGGPFWQYF TGCGCCAGCAGCCAAGATTCGGGAGGGCCTTTTTGGCAGTACTTC
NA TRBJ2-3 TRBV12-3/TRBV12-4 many CASSLRAASTDTQYF TGTGCCAGCAGTTTACGTGCCGCTAGCACAGATACGCAGTATTTT
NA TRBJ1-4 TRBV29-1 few CSGGDFNEKLFF TGCAGCGGGGGGGACTTTAATGAAAAACTGTTTTTT
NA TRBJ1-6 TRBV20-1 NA CSAQGHNYNSPLHF TGCAGTGCCCAGGGACACAACTATAATTCACCCCTCCACTTT
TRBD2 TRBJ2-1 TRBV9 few CASSVVGTSLVNEQFF TGTGCCAGCAGCGTAGTAGGGACTAGCCTTGTCAATGAGCAGTTCTTC
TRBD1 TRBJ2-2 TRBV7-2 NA CASSLVTGQGTAGELFF TGTGCCAGCAGCTTGGTCACTGGACAGGGGACTGCCGGGGAGCTGTTTTTT
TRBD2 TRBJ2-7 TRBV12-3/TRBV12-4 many CASSYRLASYEQYF TGTGCCAGCAGTTACAGACTAGCGTCCTACGAGCAGTACTTC
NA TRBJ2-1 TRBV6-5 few CASSYEGETYNEQFF TGTGCCAGCAGTTATGAGGGAGAAACCTACAATGAGCAGTTCTTC
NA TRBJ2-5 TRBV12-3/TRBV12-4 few CASSFFWRQETQYF TGTGCCAGCAGTTTTTTTTGGAGACAAGAGACCCAGTACTTC
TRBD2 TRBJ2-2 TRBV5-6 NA CASTEASGRGRELFF TGTGCCAGCACCGAGGCTAGCGGGAGGGGTCGGGAGCTGTTTTTT
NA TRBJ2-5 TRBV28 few CASNPFGPGGETQYF TGTGCCAGCAACCCGTTCGGACCTGGCGGGGAGACCCAGTACTTC
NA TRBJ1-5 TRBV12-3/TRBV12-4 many CASSQDSSNQPQHF TGTGCCAGCAGCCAAGACAGTAGCAATCAGCCCCAGCATTTT
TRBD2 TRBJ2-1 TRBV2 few CASRTSGNEQFF TGTGCCAGCAGGACTAGCGGTAATGAGCAGTTCTTC
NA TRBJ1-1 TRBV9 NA CASSSQLGGVNTEAFF TGTGCCAGCAGCTCTCAGTTGGGGGGGGTGAACACTGAAGCTTTCTTT
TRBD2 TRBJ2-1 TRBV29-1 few CSSGTSGTYNEQFF TGCAGCTCGGGGACTAGCGGAACCTACAATGAGCAGTTCTTC
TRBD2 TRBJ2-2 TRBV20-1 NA CSARDFSLAGNTGELFF TGCAGTGCTAGAGATTTTAGTCTAGCGGGGAACACCGGGGAGCTGTTTTTT
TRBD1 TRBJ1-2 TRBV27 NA CASRMTGGGPGAYGYTF TGTGCCAGCAGAATGACAGGGGGCGGACCGGGTGCCTATGGCTACACCTTC
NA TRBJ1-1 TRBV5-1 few CASSGSGQNEAFF TGCGCCAGCAGCGGCTCCGGACAGAATGAAGCTTTCTTT
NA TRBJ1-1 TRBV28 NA CASSLLGVAEAFF TGTGCCAGCAGTTTATTGGGGGTGGCTGAAGCTTTCTTT
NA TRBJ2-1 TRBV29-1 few CSVSLASDEQFF TGCAGCGTCTCATTAGCTTCGGATGAGCAGTTCTTC
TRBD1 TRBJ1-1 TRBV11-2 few CASRYRGMNTEAFF TGTGCCAGCAGGTACAGGGGTATGAACACTGAAGCTTTCTTT
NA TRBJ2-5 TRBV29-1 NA CSVEGRLNQETQYF TGCAGCGTTGAGGGCAGGCTAAACCAAGAGACCCAGTACTTC
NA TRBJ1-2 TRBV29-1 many CSVDIQTGANYGYTF TGCAGCGTTGACATCCAGACAGGAGCTAACTATGGCTACACCTTC
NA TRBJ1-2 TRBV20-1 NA CSARESGAADYGYTF TGCAGTGCTAGGGAGAGCGGGGCGGCGGATTACGGCTACACCTTC
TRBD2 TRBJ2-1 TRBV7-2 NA CASSTRGLAVNEQFF TGTGCCAGCAGCACCCGAGGACTAGCGGTCAATGAGCAGTTCTTC
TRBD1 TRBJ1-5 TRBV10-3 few CAISESSGGGNQPQHF TGTGCCATCAGTGAGTCATCAGGGGGCGGCAATCAGCCCCAGCATTTT
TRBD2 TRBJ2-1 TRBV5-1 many CASSFGGLAENEQFF TGCGCCAGCAGCTTTGGTGGACTAGCGGAGAATGAGCAGTTCTTC
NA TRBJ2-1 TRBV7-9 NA CASSLGTKSDNEQFF TGTGCCAGCAGCTTAGGAACGAAGTCGGACAATGAGCAGTTCTTC
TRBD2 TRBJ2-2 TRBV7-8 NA CASSSRTSGVSGELFF TGTGCCAGCAGCTCACGGACTAGCGGGGTGTCCGGGGAGCTGTTTTTT
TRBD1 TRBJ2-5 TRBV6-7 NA CASSYSTGQGRETQYF TGTGCCAGCAGTTACTCCACGGGACAGGGGAGGGAGACCCAGTACTTC
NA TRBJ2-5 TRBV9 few CASSVWATLAETQYF TGTGCCAGCAGCGTATGGGCCACTCTGGCAGAGACCCAGTACTTC
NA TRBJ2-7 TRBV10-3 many CAISEWTAYEQYF TGTGCCATCAGTGAATGGACTGCCTACGAGCAGTACTTC
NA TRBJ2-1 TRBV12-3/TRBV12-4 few CASSLGRIYNEQFF TGTGCCAGCAGTTTAGGAAGGATATACAATGAGCAGTTCTTC
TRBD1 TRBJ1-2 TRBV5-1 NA CASSITGGGYGYTF TGCGCCAGCAGCATTACAGGGGGTGGCTATGGCTACACCTTC
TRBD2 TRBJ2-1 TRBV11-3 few CASRPTSTSSYNEQFF TGTGCCAGCAGGCCGACTAGCACAAGCTCCTACAATGAGCAGTTCTTC
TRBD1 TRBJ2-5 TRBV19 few CASSQDRIQETQYF TGTGCCAGTAGTCAGGACAGGATCCAAGAGACCCAGTACTTC
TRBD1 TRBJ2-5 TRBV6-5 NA CASSYGTAKQETQYF TGTGCCAGCAGTTACGGGACAGCGAAACAAGAGACCCAGTACTTC
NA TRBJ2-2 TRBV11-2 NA CASRQIRGSNTGELFF TGTGCCAGCAGACAAATTAGGGGCTCGAACACCGGGGAGCTGTTTTTT